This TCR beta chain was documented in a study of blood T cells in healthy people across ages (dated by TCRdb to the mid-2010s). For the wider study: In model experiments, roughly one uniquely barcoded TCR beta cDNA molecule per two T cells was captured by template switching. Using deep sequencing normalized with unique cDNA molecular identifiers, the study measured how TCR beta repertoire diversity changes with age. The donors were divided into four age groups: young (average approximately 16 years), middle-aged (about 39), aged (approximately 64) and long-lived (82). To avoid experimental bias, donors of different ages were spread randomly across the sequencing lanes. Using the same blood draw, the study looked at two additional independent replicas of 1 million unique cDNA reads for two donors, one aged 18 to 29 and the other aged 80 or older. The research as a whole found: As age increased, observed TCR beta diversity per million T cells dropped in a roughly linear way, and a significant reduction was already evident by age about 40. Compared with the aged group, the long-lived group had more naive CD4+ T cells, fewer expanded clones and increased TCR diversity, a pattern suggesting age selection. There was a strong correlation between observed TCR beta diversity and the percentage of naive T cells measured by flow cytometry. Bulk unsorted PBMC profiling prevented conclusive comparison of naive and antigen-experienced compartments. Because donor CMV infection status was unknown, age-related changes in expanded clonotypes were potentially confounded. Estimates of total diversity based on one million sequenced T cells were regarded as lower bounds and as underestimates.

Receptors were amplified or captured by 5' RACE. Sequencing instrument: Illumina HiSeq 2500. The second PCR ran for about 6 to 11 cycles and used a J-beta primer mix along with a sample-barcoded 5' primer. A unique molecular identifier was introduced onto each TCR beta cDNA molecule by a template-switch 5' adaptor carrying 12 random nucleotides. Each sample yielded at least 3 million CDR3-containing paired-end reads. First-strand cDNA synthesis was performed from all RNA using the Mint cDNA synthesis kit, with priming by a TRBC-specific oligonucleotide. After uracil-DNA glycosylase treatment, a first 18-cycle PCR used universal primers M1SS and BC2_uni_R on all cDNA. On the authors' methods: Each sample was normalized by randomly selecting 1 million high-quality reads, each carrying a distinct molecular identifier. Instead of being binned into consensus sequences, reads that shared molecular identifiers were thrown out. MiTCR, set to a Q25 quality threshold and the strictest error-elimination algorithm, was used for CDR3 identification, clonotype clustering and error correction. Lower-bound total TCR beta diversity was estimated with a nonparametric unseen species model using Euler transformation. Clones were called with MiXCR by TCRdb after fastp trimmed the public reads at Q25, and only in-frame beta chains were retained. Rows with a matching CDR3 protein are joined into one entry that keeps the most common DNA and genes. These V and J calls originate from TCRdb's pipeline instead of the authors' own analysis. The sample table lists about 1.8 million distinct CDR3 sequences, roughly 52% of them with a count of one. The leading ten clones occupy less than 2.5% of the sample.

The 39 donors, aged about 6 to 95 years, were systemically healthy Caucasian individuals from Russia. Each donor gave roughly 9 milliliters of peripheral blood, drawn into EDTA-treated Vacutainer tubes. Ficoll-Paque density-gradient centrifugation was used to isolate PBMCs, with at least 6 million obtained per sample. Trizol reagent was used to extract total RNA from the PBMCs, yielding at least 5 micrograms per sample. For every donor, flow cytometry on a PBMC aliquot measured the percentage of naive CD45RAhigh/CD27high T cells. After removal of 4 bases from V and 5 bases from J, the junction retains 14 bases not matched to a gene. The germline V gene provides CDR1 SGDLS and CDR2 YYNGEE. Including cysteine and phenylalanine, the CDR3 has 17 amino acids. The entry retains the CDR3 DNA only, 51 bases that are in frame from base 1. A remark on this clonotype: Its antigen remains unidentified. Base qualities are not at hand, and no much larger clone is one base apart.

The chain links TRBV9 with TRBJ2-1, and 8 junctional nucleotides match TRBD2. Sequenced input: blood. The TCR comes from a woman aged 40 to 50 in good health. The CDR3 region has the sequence CASSPSGGPVIDNEQFF. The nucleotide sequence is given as TGTGCCAGCAGCCCCAGCGGGGGACCCGTTATAGACAATGAGCAGTTCTTC.